This section outlines one T cell receptor (beta chain) sequence together with its context. Its specificity is unknown. The sample comes from a study of CD4+ T cells in melanoma. Broader study findings: CD8+ T cell, macrophage and B cell function reportedly correlated with neoantigen-specific CD4+ T cells.

Clones were read by immunoSEQ multiplex PCR, and TCRdb kept only the in-frame ones, dropping some. The sample has roughly 10,000 clones, 50% to 75% seen once; the top ten hold around 13%. Germline V gene data show CDR1 as SSHAT and CDR2 as FNYEAQ (reference sequence). The CDR3 sequence is 16 residues long. The sequenced sample was cells from a culture (not recorded whether cultured in vitro). The sequence was collected from a human donor with melanoma. The gene calls are TRBV7-7 and TRBJ2-2, with TRBD2 matching over 11 bases. The CDR3 region has the DNA TGTGCTAGCGGCAACACCGGGACTAGCGGTTCCGGGGAGCTGTTTTTT. Its translation: CASGNTGTSGSGELFF.